A single sample gave rise to the 27 T cell receptor beta chains below, sequenced in a study of blood T cell repertoires in COVID-19. Assay: immunoSEQ multiplex PCR; the TCRdb copy retains only in-frame clones and omits some. In the table there are about 170,000 clones, 88% of which are singletons. Sequenced material: peripheral blood. The receptors here all came from a man aged 60 to 75 with acute or convalescent COVID-19.

A word on this clone: The sample carries other DNA sequences with the same CDR3. The J gene is TRBJ2-1, the V gene TRBV19; weak D call: TRBD2 (6 bases). This CDR3 has 14 amino acids. Trimming shortened V by 3 bases and J by 4 bases, and 10 bases separated the two germline ends. Per germline, CDR1 LNHDA and CDR2 SQIVND (reference sequence). DNA for the CDR3: TGTGCCAGTAGTATCGGGGGAGGATACAATGAGCAGTTCTTC. Translated, it gives CASSIGGGYNEQFF.

The chain has TRBV19 and TRBJ1-1, with 7 positions matching TRBD1. The CDR3 has 14 residues. V lost 9 bases and J lost 0; bases outside the gene matches: 7. Per germline, CDR1 LNHDA and CDR2 SQIVND (reference sequence). CDR3 sequence: CASSYRGMNTEAFF. The CDR3 coding sequence is TGTGCCAGCTCTTACAGGGGCATGAACACTGAAGCTTTCTTT.

This clone has just a few counts. This rearrangement joins TRBV11-3 to TRBJ1-5; tentative D call: TRBD1 (6 bases). The ends were cut back, 8 bases at V and 0 bases at J, with 8 bases in the middle. Germline CDR1 reads SGHNT; CDR2 reads YENEEA. The length of the CDR3 is 13 residues. CDR3 amino acids: CASAQGSNQPQHF. Here the CDR3 DNA reads TGTGCCAGCGCACAGGGTAGCAATCAGCCCCAGCATTTT.

The chain's CDR3 is CASRAAGNTEAFF. The CDR3 DNA reads TGTGCCAGCAGGGCCGCAGGGAACACTGAAGCTTTCTTT. The rearrangement uses TRBV6-5 and TRBJ1-1; D remains unclear. CDR3 size: 13 residues. Trimming took 6 bases from V and 1 from J, leaving 9 bases between them. Germline CDR1 and CDR2: MNHEY and SVGAGI.

The chain joins TRBV27 to TRBJ1-1; D is unclear. CDR1 and CDR2 from the germline V gene are MNHEY and SMNVEV (reference sequence). The CDR3 is made up of 15 amino acids. V lost 5 bases and J lost 4, with 17 bases in between. The CDR3 loop is CASSTRNLRGTEAFF. The CDR3 DNA reads TGTGCCAGCAGTACACGGAACTTAAGAGGCACTGAAGCTTTCTTT.

The genes are TRBV18 and TRBJ2-1; TRBD1 might be the D (6 bases). Germline V lookup: CDR1 KGHSH, CDR2 LQKENI. CDR3 size: 16 residues. Trimming left V 2 bases short and J 12 bases short, with 23 bases between. In DNA, the CDR3 is TGTGCCAGCTCACCAAACAGGGAACCTACAATGAGCGGGCAGTTCTTC. Translated, it gives CASSPNREPTMSGQFF.

The chain joins TRBV6-5 to TRBJ1-4; D call uncertain. CDR1 is MNHEY and CDR2 is SVGAGI in the germline V gene. There are 14 residues in the CDR3. V lost 7 bases to trimming and J lost 8 bases, with 17 bases between them. CDR3 DNA: TGTGCCAGCATGACGGAGGGCGTGGGGGAAAAACTGTTTTTT. This gives the protein CASMTEGVGEKLFF.

The chain is built from TRBV6-7 and TRBJ1-5; D gene unclear. TRBV6-7 is noted as an ORF with a role that remains uncertain. The V end lost 2 bases, the J end lost 3 bases, and 11 bases lay between the germline ends. The CDR3 runs to 15 residues. In DNA form, the CDR3 reads TGTGCCAGCAGTTACAACAGTGACCACAATCAGCCCCAGCATTTT. The encoded protein is CASSYNSDHNQPQHF.

This sequence joins TRBV18 and TRBJ1-2; 10 bases are shared with TRBD1. The CDR3 consists of 14 residues. J lost 9 bases, V lost 3 bases, and 7 bases had no gene match. CDR1 and CDR2 (germline): KGHSH, LQKENI. CDR3 residues: CASSPPGTGASYTF. CDR3 sequence (DNA): TGTGCCAGCTCACCTCCCGGGACAGGGGCGAGCTACACCTTC.

The J gene is TRBJ2-1, the V gene TRBV6-6; 7 bases are shared with TRBD1. From germline, CDR1 is MNHNY and CDR2 SVGAGI (reference sequence). After removal of 7 bases from V and 7 bases from J, the junction contained 7 bases not matched to a gene. The CDR3 sequence is 13 residues long. In nucleotides, the CDR3 is TGTGCCAGCACTCTAGGGGGCCTAAATGAGCAGTTCTTC. It encodes CASTLGGLNEQFF.

In DNA, the CDR3 is TGTGCCAGTGGACAGGGGGGATCACCCCTCCACTTT. Encoded protein: CASGQGGSPLHF. V gene TRBV19 combines with J gene TRBJ1-6, with TRBD1 matching over 10 bases. V gave up 8 bases and J gave up 10 bases; unmatched junction bases: 2. The CDR3 sequence is 12 residues long. From germline, CDR1 is LNHDA and CDR2 SQIVND (reference sequence). The whole variable domain, remainder taken from reference TRBV19 and TRBJ1-6, is DGGITQSPKYLFRKEGQNVTLSCEQNLNHDAMYWYRQDPGQGLRLIYYSQIVNDFQKGDIAEGYSVSREKKESFPLTVTSAQKNPTAFYLCASGQGGSPLHFGNGTRLTVT.

The chain carries TRBV3-1 (or the pseudogene TRBV3-2) and TRBJ2-1; no definite D call. From germline, CDR1 is LGHDT and CDR2 YNNKEL (reference sequence). This CDR3 has 16 amino acids. Between the trimmed V and J ends, which lost 0 bases and 4 bases, there was a span of 13 bases. The CDR3 DNA reads as TGTGCCAGCAGCCAAGAAGGAACTACCGCATACAATGAGCAGTTCTTC. It encodes CASSQEGTTAYNEQFF.

The chain employs TRBV11-2 and TRBJ1-2, with D possibly being TRBD1 (5 bases). The germline CDR1 and CDR2 sequences are SGHAT and FQNNGV. The CDR3 extends over 14 amino acids. Trimming left V 5 bases short and J 2 bases short, with 12 bases between. The CDR3 is CASSGGHTNYGYTF. CDR3 in DNA: TGTGCCAGCAGCGGCGGACACACCAACTATGGCTACACCTTC.

The chain carries TRBV5-1 and TRBJ1-5, with 9 bases that match TRBD1. The CDR3 has 14 residues. The V gene's germline CDR1 is SGHRS and CDR2 YFSETQ. Trimming took 5 bases from V and 7 from J; bases not matched to a gene: 7. Written as DNA, the CDR3 is TGCGCCAGCAGTCCCGACAGGGGGAGCCAGCCCCAGCATTTT. Translating gives CASSPDRGSQPQHF.

The CDR3 is CASSLRDRYYEQYV. The CDR3 DNA reads as TGTGCCAGCAGCCTCCGGGACAGGTATTACGAGCAGTACGTC. The V and J genes are TRBV5-5 and TRBJ2-7; 8 positions match TRBD1. This CDR3 contains 14 residues. Germline V gene sequence: CDR1 SGHKS, CDR2 YYEKEE (reference sequence). V lost 4 bases, J lost 4 bases, and 7 bases stayed unmatched.

The chain uses TRBV7-2 and TRBJ2-2; 12 bases are a match to TRBD2. Germline CDR1 and CDR2: SGHTA and FQGNSA. The V gene end was trimmed by 4 bases and the J gene end by 4 bases; junction bases not matched to a gene: 4. The CDR3 totals 16 residues. CDR3 in amino acids: CASSSSGGAGTGELFF. Here the CDR3 DNA reads TGTGCCAGCAGCTCTAGCGGGGGGGCGGGCACCGGGGAGCTGTTTTTT.

V gene TRBV6-5 combines with J gene TRBJ1-4; 9 bases fit TRBD1. The V gene's germline CDR1 is MNHEY and CDR2 SVGAGI. The CDR3 extends over 14 amino acids. V shed 4 bases, J shed 6 bases, and the junction held 3 bases outside the gene matches. CDR3 sequence (DNA): TGTGCCAGCAGTTCAACAGGGGGCGATGAAAAACTGTTTTTT. Protein: CASSSTGGDEKLFF.

The chain employs TRBV27 and TRBJ1-5, with 10 bases identical to TRBD1. Germline CDR1 MNHEY, CDR2 SMNVEV (reference sequence). The CDR3 sequence is 16 residues long. With 2 bases clipped from V and 6 bases from J, the junction kept 7 bases outside the gene matches. The CDR3 DNA is TGTGCCAGCAGTTTACCGACAGGGGGCCTAAGTCAGCCCCAGCATTTT. As protein: CASSLPTGGLSQPQHF.

In this sample, this clone turned up a few times. The chain couples TRBV9 to TRBJ2-7; 9 bases align to TRBD2. The CDR3 consists of 15 residues. CDR1 is SGDLS and CDR2 is YYNGEE in the germline V gene. V trimming: 4 bases; J trimming: 0 bases; junction bases outside the gene matches: 5. CDR3 region: CASSPSSGSSYEQYF. In DNA form, the CDR3 reads TGTGCCAGCAGCCCTAGTAGCGGGAGCTCCTACGAGCAGTACTTC. Looking up the rest from reference TRBV9 and TRBJ2-7 gives the full variable domain: DSGVTQTPKHLITATGQRVTLRCSPRSGDLSVYWYQQSLDQGLQFLIQYYNGEERAKGNILERFSAQQFPDLHSELNLSSLELGDSALYFCASSPSSGSSYEQYFGPGTRLTVT.

This clone was observed a few times. The chain has TRBV4-2 and TRBJ2-5; no firm D call. V gave up 0 bases and J gave up 14 bases, with 13 bases separating them. Germline CDR1 LGHNA, CDR2 YNFKEQ. This CDR3 has 12 amino acids. CDR3: CASSQDMYWLYF. The CDR3 DNA sequence: TGTGCCAGCAGCCAAGACATGTATTGGCTTTACTTC.

The V and J genes are TRBV27 and TRBJ1-1; 8 positions match TRBD1. The CDR3 covers 15 residues. Per the germline V gene, CDR1 is MNHEY and CDR2 is SMNVEV (reference sequence). J was trimmed by 6 bases and V by 3 bases; bases with no gene match: 9. The CDR3 nucleotides are TGTGCCAGCAGTTTTCTCTCACAGGGGGACGCTGAAGCTTTCTTT. This codes for CASSFLSQGDAEAFF.

This rearrangement joins TRBV24-1 to TRBJ2-1; 11 positions match TRBD2. CDR1 is KGHDR, CDR2 SFDVKD, per germline. With 1 base clipped from V and 4 bases from J, the junction kept 5 bases outside the gene matches. The CDR3 consists of 17 residues. CDR3 in DNA: TGTGCCACCAGTGATTTTTCCGGGACTAGCGGTTACAATGAGCAGTTCTTC. This sequence encodes CATSDFSGTSGYNEQFF.

This clone has just one count. The CDR3 reads CASSEGGRGSPLHF. The CDR3, as DNA: TGTGCCAGCAGTGAGGGGGGGCGAGGTTCACCCCTCCACTTT. The chain carries TRBV6-1 and TRBJ1-6; the D gene is possibly TRBD1 (6 bases). The germline gives CDR1 MNHNS, CDR2 SASEGT. V was trimmed by 3 bases and J by 9 bases, leaving 12 bases between them. The CDR3 is 14 residues long.

The rearrangement joins TRBV27 to TRBJ1-5; 7 bases are shared with TRBD1. The CDR3 covers 14 residues. The V segment lost 6 bases and the J segment 4 bases; nucleotides outside the gene matches: 6. Germline CDR1 MNHEY, CDR2 SMNVEV (reference sequence). CDR3: CASRRSGGNQPQHF. In DNA form, the CDR3 reads TGTGCCAGCAGGCGATCAGGGGGTAATCAGCCCCAGCATTTT.

This chain connects TRBV6-5 to TRBJ1-2; the D is unclear. The CDR3 runs to 15 residues. Germline V gene lookup returns CDR1 MNHEY and CDR2 SVGAGI. Trimming took 0 bases from V and 1 from J, leaving 9 bases between them. For the CDR3, the DNA is TGTGCCAGCAGTTACTCGCGGAGAAGTAACTATGGCTACACCTTC. It is translated as CASSYSRRSNYGYTF.

V and J are TRBV2 and TRBJ1-6, with 8 nucleotides matching TRBD1. Germline CDR1 is SNHLY and CDR2 is FYNNEI. The CDR3 spans 16 residues. J was trimmed by 7 bases and V by 6 bases; bases with no gene match: 11. The CDR3 coding sequence is TGTGCCAGCAGGGACGTAGGACAGGGAGGCAATTCACCCCTCCACTTT. Protein sequence: CASRDVGQGGNSPLHF.

The rearrangement links TRBV6-4 to TRBJ2-1, with D possibly being TRBD1 (6 bases). The V and J ends lost 6 bases and 0 bases respectively, with 12 bases between them. There are 15 residues in the CDR3. Germline V lookup: CDR1 MRHNA, CDR2 SNTAGT. CDR3 residues: CASSRTVGSYNEQFF. CDR3 bases: TGTGCCAGCAGCAGGACAGTCGGCTCCTACAATGAGCAGTTCTTC.